Shown below are 29 T cell receptor beta chains from a single sample sequenced in a study of CD8 T cells in ankylosing spondylitis. Findings and caveats of the study: What seemed typical of ankylosing spondylitis blood was a TCR beta motif built from 7 or 8 highly homologous variants.

MiXCR, run by TCRdb on the 5' RACE reads, gives a single entry per CDR3 protein. The table shows about 480,000 distinct CDR3 sequences, with roughly 18% occurring only once. Antigens of these TCRs are unknown. Sequenced input: blood, either unsorted or a sorted T cell fraction (not recorded which). All receptors come from a male donor with ankylosing spondylitis.

V and J are TRBV2 and TRBJ2-3; 10 bases agree with TRBD2. Trimming at V came to 6 bases and at J to 4 bases, leaving 7 bases not matched to a gene. Germline V CDR1 and CDR2: SNHLY, FYNNEI. This CDR3 is 15 amino acids long. The CDR3 sequence is CASRGTSVGSDTQYF. As DNA, the CDR3 is TGTGCCAGCAGGGGGACTAGCGTAGGGTCAGATACGCAGTATTTT.

The V gene is TRBV3-1, the J gene TRBJ1-5; no firm D call. Germline CDR1 LGHDT, CDR2 YNNKEL (reference sequence). Trimming took off 4 bases at V and 1 base at J, with 2 bases between the two ends. The CDR3 consists of 12 residues. This CDR3 is CASSRSNQPQHF. The CDR3 region has the DNA TGTGCCAGCAGCCGAAGCAATCAGCCCCAGCATTTT.

There are many counts of this clonotype. The chain employs TRBV6-1 and TRBJ1-6, with 9 bases fitting TRBD1. The CDR3 consists of 15 residues. V shed 6 bases, J shed 9 bases, and the junction held 9 bases outside the gene matches. Looked up from germline, CDR1 is MNHNS and CDR2 is SASEGT. The CDR3 sequence: CASRPPDRGGSPLHF. The CDR3, as DNA: TGTGCCAGCAGGCCACCGGACAGGGGAGGTTCACCCCTCCACTTT.

This clonotype was counted ten times or more. The gene calls are TRBV29-1 and TRBJ2-3, with TRBD2 matching over 15 bases. V lost 5 bases and J lost 3; bases outside the gene matches: 3. CDR3 length: 15 residues. Germline lookup yields CDR1 SQVTM and CDR2 ANQGSEA. In nucleotides, the CDR3 is TGCAGCGTTTCCGGGACTAGCGGGAGGACAGATACGCAGTATTTT. Encoded protein: CSVSGTSGRTDTQYF.

This clonotype appeared a few times. This chain connects TRBV5-1 to TRBJ1-3; D gene uncertain. Germline loops: CDR1 SGHRS, CDR2 YFSETQ. The length of the CDR3 is 15 residues. Trimming stripped 1 base from V and 1 base from J, with 9 bases between. CDR3 DNA sequence: TGCGCCAGCAGCTTGACGTTCCTTTCTGGAAACACCATATATTTT. This codes for CASSLTFLSGNTIYF.

CDR3 in amino acids: CAWDRDRGGTEAFF. Here the CDR3 DNA reads TGTGCCTGGGACCGGGACAGGGGAGGAACTGAAGCTTTCTTT. The rearrangement joins TRBV30 to TRBJ1-1, with TRBD1 matching 10 bases. The ends lost 5 bases at V and 5 bases at J; junction bases unmatched: 8. The CDR3 loop spans 14 amino acids. Germline V gene sequence: CDR1 GTSNPN, CDR2 SVGIG (reference sequence).

The table lists this clonotype with many counts. The chain recombines TRBV20-1 with TRBJ2-3, with D possibly called TRBD1 or TRBD2 (5 bases each). Germline V gives CDR1 DFQATT, CDR2 SNEGSKA (reference sequence). There are 14 residues in the CDR3. V was trimmed by 1 base and J by 1 base, leaving 9 bases between them. The CDR3 is CSARVWDRTDTQYF. CDR3 nucleotides: TGCAGTGCTAGAGTGTGGGACCGCACAGATACGCAGTATTTT.

The chain recombines TRBV28 with TRBJ1-4; unclear D gene. Germline values: CDR1 MDHEN, CDR2 SYDVKM. This CDR3 has 13 residues. The V and J ends lost 8 bases and 11 bases respectively, with 18 bases between them. The CDR3: CASVWALGGKLFF. In nucleotides, the CDR3 is TGTGCCAGCGTCTGGGCTCTGGGCGGGAAACTGTTTTTT. The entire variable domain, with the rest obtained from reference TRBV28 and TRBJ1-4, is as follows: DVKVTQSSRYLVKRTGEKVFLECVQDMDHENMFWYRQDPGLGLRLIYFSYDVKMKEKGDIPEGYSVSREKKERFSLILESASTNQTSMYLCASVWALGGKLFFGSGTQLSVL.

This clonotype was seen many times. This chain joins TRBV5-1 and TRBJ1-1, with TRBD1 matching 8 bases. This CDR3 is built from 15 residues. Germline V gene data show CDR1 as SGHRS and CDR2 as YFSETQ. V lost 7 bases and J lost 3; bases outside the gene matches: 11. CDR3 residues: CASHSPAGGYTEAFF. CDR3 nucleotides: TGCGCCAGCCACTCGCCGGCAGGGGGCTACACTGAAGCTTTCTTT.

This clonotype was observed a few times. V usage is TRBV4-1 and J usage is TRBJ1-2, with D uncertain. The CDR3 runs to 14 residues. Germline-derived CDR1 and CDR2 are MGHRA and YSYEKL. Between the trimmed V and J ends, which lost 2 bases and 1 base, there was a span of 8 bases. CDR3: CASSQWGVNYGYTF. In nucleotides, the CDR3 is TGCGCCAGCAGCCAATGGGGAGTTAACTATGGCTACACCTTC.

This clonotype was counted between two and nine times. This sequence joins TRBV20-1 and TRBJ2-3; D ambiguous. V was pared by 4 bases and J by 7 bases, with 18 bases between. Germline assignment: CDR1 DFQATT and CDR2 SNEGSKA (reference sequence). The CDR3 has 14 residues. CDR3 nucleotides: TGCAGTGCTACGGCGGCCCCGGCCCGGAATACGCAGTATTTT. Translating gives CSATAAPARNTQYF.

This clonotype was counted a few times. V and J are TRBV3-1 and TRBJ2-1, with D perhaps assigned TRBD1 or TRBD2 (5 bases each). CDR3 length: 15 residues. Between the trimmed V and J ends, which lost 6 bases and 7 bases, there was a span of 19 bases. Germline V gives CDR1 LGHDT, CDR2 YNNKEL (reference sequence). CDR3 sequence: CASRRSGATLNEQFF. The CDR3 nucleotides are TGTGCCAGCAGAAGGTCCGGGGCCACACTTAATGAGCAGTTCTTC.

The gene calls are TRBV30 and TRBJ2-3, with TRBD2 matching over 9 bases. V was pared by 0 bases and J by 2 bases, with 3 bases of the junction left unmatched. The germline V gene encodes CDR1 GTSNPN and CDR2 SVGIG (reference sequence). The CDR3 is made up of 15 amino acids. The CDR3 protein is CAWSVPSGATDTQYF. The CDR3 DNA reads TGTGCCTGGAGTGTGCCTAGCGGGGCCACAGATACGCAGTATTTT. The variable domain in full, with the rest retrieved from reference TRBV30 and TRBJ2-3, is SQTIHQWPATLVQPVGSPLSLECTVEGTSNPNLYWYRQAAGRGLQLLFYSVGIGQISSEVPQNLSASRPQDRQFILSSKKLLLSDSGFYLCAWSVPSGATDTQYFGPGTRLTVL.

At least ten counts were recorded for this clonotype. The chain combines TRBV7-9 with TRBJ1-6; 9 nucleotides agree with TRBD1. From germline, CDR1 is SEHNR and CDR2 FQNEAQ (reference sequence). The CDR3 runs 15 residues. Germline trimming cut 5 bases from V and 9 bases from J; bases unmatched to any gene: 8. The CDR3 region is CASSPRTGVGSPLHF. The CDR3 nucleotides read TGTGCCAGCAGCCCACGGACAGGGGTGGGTTCACCCCTCCACTTT. The full variable domain, its missing parts supplied by reference TRBV7-9 and TRBJ1-6, is DTGVSQNPRHKITKRGQNVTFRCDPISEHNRLYWYRQTLGQGPEFLTYFQNEAQLEKSRLLSDRFSAERPKGSFSTLEIQRTEQGDSAMYLCASSPRTGVGSPLHFGNGTRLTVT.

The genes are TRBV3-1 and TRBJ2-7; D remains unclear. Trimming removed 3 bases from V and 1 base from J, with 10 bases in between. Germline CDR1 reads LGHDT; CDR2 reads YNNKEL (reference sequence). The CDR3 has 14 amino acids. The CDR3 DNA sequence: TGTGCCAGCAGCCACCGCAGTCTATCCTACGAGCAGTACTTC. This gives the protein CASSHRSLSYEQYF.

This clonotype was detected only a few times. V gene TRBV5-1 combines with J gene TRBJ2-2, with TRBD1 identical over 10 bases. The CDR3 loop spans 15 amino acids. Unmatched junction bases numbered 7, after V lost 3 bases and J lost 8 bases. The V gene's germline CDR1 is SGHRS and CDR2 YFSETQ. The CDR3 loop reads CASSSGTGVFGELFF. CDR3 sequence (DNA): TGCGCCAGCAGCTCCGGGACAGGGGTCTTTGGGGAGCTGTTTTTT.

V gene TRBV7-9 combines with J gene TRBJ2-7; tentatively, D is TRBD2 (7 bases). The V end lost 2 bases, the J end lost 8 bases, and 19 bases lay between the germline ends. The CDR3 loop spans 15 amino acids. Germline CDR1 and CDR2: SEHNR and FQNEAQ (reference sequence). The CDR3 DNA sequence: TGTGCCAGCAGCTTATTTGGGGGGGGTGGACAGAAGCAGTACTTC. It is translated as CASSLFGGGGQKQYF.

The CDR3 protein is CAISDKYSGNTIYF. CDR3 nucleotide sequence: TGTGCCATCAGTGATAAATACTCTGGAAACACCATATATTTT. The gene calls are TRBV10-3 and TRBJ1-3; no clear D. Trimming removed 3 bases at V and 0 bases at J, with 6 bases between. CDR1 and CDR2 from the germline V gene are ENHRY and SYGVKD. The CDR3 consists of 14 residues.

This clonotype was seen repeatedly, ten times or more. J is TRBJ2-4 and V is TRBV29-1, with D possibly matching TRBD1 (6 bases). The CDR3 spans 13 residues. V was shortened by 4 bases and J by 3 bases, with 10 bases between the two germline ends. Germline CDR1 SQVTM, CDR2 ANQGSEA. This chain's CDR3 is CSVGWGHKNIQYF. CDR3 in DNA: TGCAGCGTTGGATGGGGACACAAAAACATTCAGTACTTC.

Only a few counts were recorded for this clonotype. This rearrangement joins TRBV20-1 to TRBJ2-1; D is possibly TRBD2 (6 bases). The CDR3 is 15 amino acids. Trimming removed 3 bases at V and 5 bases at J, with 17 bases between. Germline V gene lookup returns CDR1 DFQATT and CDR2 SNEGSKA (reference sequence). As DNA, the CDR3 is TGCAGTGCTAGGCTGGGGGGACTGATCGACAATGAGCAGTTCTTC. Translated, it gives CSARLGGLIDNEQFF.

This clonotype was observed a few times. This chain joins TRBV5-1 and TRBJ2-7, with TRBD2 matching over 7 bases. The germline V gene encodes CDR1 SGHRS and CDR2 YFSETQ. This CDR3 is 13 amino acids long. After removal of 5 bases from V and 6 bases from J, the junction contained 8 bases not matched to a gene. The CDR3 loop is CASRRTGGAEQYF. In DNA form, the CDR3 reads TGCGCCAGCAGACGCACGGGGGGAGCCGAGCAGTACTTC.

This clonotype turned up a few times. The chain employs TRBV7-9 and TRBJ2-3; a possible D gene is TRBD2 (6 bases). With 4 bases removed from V and 2 bases from J, the gap between germline ends came to 13 bases. Germline values: CDR1 SEHNR, CDR2 FQNEAQ (reference sequence). The CDR3 runs 15 residues. The CDR3 sequence: CASSSGDSNTDTQYF. The CDR3, as DNA: TGTGCCAGCAGCTCCGGGGACTCCAACACAGATACGCAGTATTTT.

This clonotype occurred many times. V usage is TRBV30 and J usage is TRBJ2-4; D ambiguous. The germline V gene has CDR1 GTSNPN and CDR2 SVGIG (reference sequence). CDR3 length: 13 amino acids. V lost 2 bases to trimming and J lost 6 bases, with 11 bases between them. The CDR3 here is CAWSSDRGNIQYF. In nucleotides, the CDR3 is TGTGCCTGGAGTAGCGATAGAGGAAACATTCAGTACTTC.

There are many counts of this clonotype. The chain carries TRBV18 and TRBJ2-3; possibly TRBD1 for D (6 bases). CDR1 is KGHSH, CDR2 LQKENI, per germline. V dropped 3 bases and J dropped 3 bases, with 13 bases sitting between them. The CDR3 has 15 residues. The CDR3 bases are TGTGCCAGCTCACCTCGACGTCAGGGGACAGATACGCAGTATTTT. Translated, it gives CASSPRRQGTDTQYF.

This clonotype was counted ten times or more. The chain joins TRBV12-3 or TRBV12-4 to TRBJ2-6, with D uncertain. The CDR3 is 15 residues long. The germline V and J ends were trimmed by 2 bases and 2 bases, with 7 bases remaining between them. The CDR3: CASSLIRPGANVLTF. CDR3 DNA sequence: TGTGCCAGCAGTTTAATAAGACCTGGGGCCAACGTCCTGACTTTC.

The sample holds a few counts of this clonotype. The rearrangement joins TRBV7-9 to TRBJ2-1; either TRBD1 or TRBD2 may fit D (5 bases each). Germline V gives CDR1 SEHNR, CDR2 FQNEAQ (reference sequence). V lost 8 bases and J 8 bases, leaving 19 bases between the germline ends. The CDR3 length is 14 residues. CDR3 region: CASAEWGRQDEQFF. The DNA for the CDR3 is TGTGCCAGCGCCGAATGGGGACGGCAGGATGAGCAGTTCTTC.

The V call is TRBV5-1, the J call TRBJ2-1, with D unclear. Germline CDR1 is SGHRS and CDR2 is YFSETQ. CDR3 length: 15 residues. V was cut by 0 bases and J by 5 bases, with 12 bases left in between. DNA of the CDR3: TGCGCCAGCAGCTTGGGGGGTTTATGGGACAATGAGCAGTTCTTC. Amino acid sequence: CASSLGGLWDNEQFF.

The gene calls are TRBV6-1 and TRBJ1-4, with D unresolved. This CDR3 contains 15 residues. V was clipped by 8 bases and J by 1 base, with 14 bases between them. CDR1 and CDR2 (germline): MNHNS, SASEGT. The CDR3 bases are TGTGCCAGCGGACCAGTACAGTTAACTAATGAAAAACTGTTTTTT. It yields the protein CASGPVQLTNEKLFF.

A few counts support this clonotype. The chain is built from TRBV10-3 and TRBJ1-1; no definite D call. This CDR3 is 15 amino acids long. Germline values: CDR1 ENHRY, CDR2 SYGVKD. Trimming took 3 bases from V and 0 from J, leaving 11 bases between them. For the CDR3, the DNA is TGTGCCATCAGTGAATCACAGAACCTGAACACTGAAGCTTTCTTT. Translation: CAISESQNLNTEAFF.